This T cell receptor beta chain was recorded in a study of blood T cells in healthy people across ages. Regarding the study as a whole: Per-million-T-cell TCR beta diversity fell roughly linearly with age.

This clonotype appeared many times. Its antigen is still unknown. The junction had 7 bases not matched to a gene; V was cut back by 0 bases and J by 6 bases. This CDR3 is built from 15 residues. Germline-derived CDR1 and CDR2 are LGHNA and YSLEER. It was with a sample-barcoded 5' primer and a J-beta primer mix that a second PCR of roughly 7 to 12 cycles was run. Every cDNA molecule carried a tag from a template-switch adaptor bearing 12 random nucleotides. One entry per CDR3 protein, called by TCRdb with MiXCR from the 5' RACE reads. Here the sample spans 870,000 or so distinct CDR3 sequences, more than 25% being singletons.

This chain links TRBV4-3 with TRBJ2-7, with TRBD1 matching 8 bases. The sequencing input was blood. This TCR came from a woman at least 80 years old in good health. The CDR3 bases are TGCGCCAGCAGCCAAGATGGGCGGACAGGGATCGAGCAGTACTTC. Translating it yields CASSQDGRTGIEQYF.